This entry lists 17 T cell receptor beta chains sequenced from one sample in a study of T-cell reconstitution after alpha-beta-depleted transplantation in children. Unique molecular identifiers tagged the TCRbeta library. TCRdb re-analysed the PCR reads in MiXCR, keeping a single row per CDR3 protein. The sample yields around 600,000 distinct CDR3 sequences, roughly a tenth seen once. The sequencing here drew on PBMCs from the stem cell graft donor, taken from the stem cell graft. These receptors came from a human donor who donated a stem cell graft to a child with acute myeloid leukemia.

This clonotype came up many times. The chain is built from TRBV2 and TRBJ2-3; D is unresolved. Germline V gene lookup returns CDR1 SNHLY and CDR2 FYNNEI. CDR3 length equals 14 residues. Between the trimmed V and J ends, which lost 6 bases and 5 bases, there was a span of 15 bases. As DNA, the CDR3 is TGTGCCAGCAGACGCTCCACCAGCGTAGATACGCAGTATTTT. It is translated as CASRRSTSVDTQYF.

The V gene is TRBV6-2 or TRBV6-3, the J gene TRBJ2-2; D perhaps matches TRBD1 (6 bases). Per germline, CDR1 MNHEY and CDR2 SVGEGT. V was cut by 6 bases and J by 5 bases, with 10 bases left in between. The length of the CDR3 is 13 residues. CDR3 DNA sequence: TGTGCCAGCAGGGGACAATGGACCGGGGAGCTGTTTTTT. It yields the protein CASRGQWTGELFF.

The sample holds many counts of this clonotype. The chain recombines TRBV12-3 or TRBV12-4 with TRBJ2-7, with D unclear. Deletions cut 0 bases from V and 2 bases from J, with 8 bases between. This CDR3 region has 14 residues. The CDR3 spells CASSLAGPTYEQYF. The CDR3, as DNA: TGTGCCAGCAGTTTAGCAGGACCGACCTACGAGCAGTACTTC.

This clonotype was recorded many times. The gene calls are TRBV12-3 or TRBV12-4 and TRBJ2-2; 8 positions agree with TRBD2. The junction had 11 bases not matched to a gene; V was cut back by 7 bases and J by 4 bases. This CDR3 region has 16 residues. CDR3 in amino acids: CASIGQAGVSTGELFF. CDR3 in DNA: TGTGCCAGCATAGGTCAAGCGGGAGTGAGCACCGGGGAGCTGTTTTTT.

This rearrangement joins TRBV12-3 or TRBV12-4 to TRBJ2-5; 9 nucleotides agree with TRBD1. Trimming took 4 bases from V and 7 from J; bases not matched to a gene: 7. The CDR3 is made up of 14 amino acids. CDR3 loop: CASSSGQGRGTQYF. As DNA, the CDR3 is TGTGCCAGCAGTTCGGGACAGGGAAGGGGGACCCAGTACTTC.

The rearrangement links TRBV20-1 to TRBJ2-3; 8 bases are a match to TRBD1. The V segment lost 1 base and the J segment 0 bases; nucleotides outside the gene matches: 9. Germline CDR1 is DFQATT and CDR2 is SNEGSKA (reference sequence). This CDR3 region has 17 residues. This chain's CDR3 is CSARGTGRSGSTDTQYF. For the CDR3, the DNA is TGCAGTGCTAGAGGGACAGGGCGGTCTGGAAGCACAGATACGCAGTATTTT.

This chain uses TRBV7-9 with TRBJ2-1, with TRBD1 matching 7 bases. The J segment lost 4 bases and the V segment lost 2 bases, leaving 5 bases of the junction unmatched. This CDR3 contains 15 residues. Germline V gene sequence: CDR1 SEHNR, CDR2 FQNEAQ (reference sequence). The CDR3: CASSLSTGEYNEQFF. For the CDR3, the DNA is TGTGCCAGCAGCTTAAGCACAGGGGAATACAATGAGCAGTTCTTC.

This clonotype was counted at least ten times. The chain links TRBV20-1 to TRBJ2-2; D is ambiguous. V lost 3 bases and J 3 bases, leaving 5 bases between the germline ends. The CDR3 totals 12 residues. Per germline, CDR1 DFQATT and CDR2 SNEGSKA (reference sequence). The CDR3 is CSASFYTGELFF. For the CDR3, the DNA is TGCAGTGCTAGCTTCTACACCGGGGAGCTGTTTTTT.

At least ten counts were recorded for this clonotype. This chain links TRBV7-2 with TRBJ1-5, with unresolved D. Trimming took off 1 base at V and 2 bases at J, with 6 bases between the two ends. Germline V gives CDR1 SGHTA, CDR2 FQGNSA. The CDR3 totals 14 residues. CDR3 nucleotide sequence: TGTGCCAGCAGCTTAGTCCCAGGCAATCAGCCCCAGCATTTT. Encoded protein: CASSLVPGNQPQHF. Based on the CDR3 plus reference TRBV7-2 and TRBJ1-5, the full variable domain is GAGVSQSPSNKVTEKGKDVELRCDPISGHTALYWYRQSLGQGLEFLIYFQGNSAPDKSGLPSDRFSAERTGGSVSTLTIQRTQQEDSAVYLCASSLVPGNQPQHFGDGTRLSIL.

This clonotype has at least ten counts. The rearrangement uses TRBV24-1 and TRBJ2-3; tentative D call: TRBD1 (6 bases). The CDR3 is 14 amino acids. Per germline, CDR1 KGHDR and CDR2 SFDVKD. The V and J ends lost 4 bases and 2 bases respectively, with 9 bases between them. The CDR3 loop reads CATSDRTDTDTQYF. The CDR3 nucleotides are TGTGCCACCAGTGACCGGACAGACACAGATACGCAGTATTTT.

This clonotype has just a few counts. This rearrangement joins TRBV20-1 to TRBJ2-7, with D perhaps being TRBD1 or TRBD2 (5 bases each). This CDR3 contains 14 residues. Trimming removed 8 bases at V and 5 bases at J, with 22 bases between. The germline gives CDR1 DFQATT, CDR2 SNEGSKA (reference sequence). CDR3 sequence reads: CSTQRGPPRDEQYF. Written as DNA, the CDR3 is TGCAGTACCCAAAGGGGACCCCCGCGGGACGAGCAGTACTTC.

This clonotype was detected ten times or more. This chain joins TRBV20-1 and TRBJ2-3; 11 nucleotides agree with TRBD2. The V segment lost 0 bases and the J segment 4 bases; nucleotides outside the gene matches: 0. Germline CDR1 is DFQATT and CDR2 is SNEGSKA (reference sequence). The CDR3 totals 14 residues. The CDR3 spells CSARDSGGADTQYF. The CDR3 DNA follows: TGCAGTGCTAGAGATAGCGGGGGGGCAGATACGCAGTATTTT.

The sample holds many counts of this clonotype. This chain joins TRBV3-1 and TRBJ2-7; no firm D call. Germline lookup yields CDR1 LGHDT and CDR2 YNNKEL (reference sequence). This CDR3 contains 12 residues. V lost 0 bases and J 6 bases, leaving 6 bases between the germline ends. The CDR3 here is CASSQDRREQYF. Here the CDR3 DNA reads TGTGCCAGCAGCCAAGACAGGCGCGAGCAGTACTTC.

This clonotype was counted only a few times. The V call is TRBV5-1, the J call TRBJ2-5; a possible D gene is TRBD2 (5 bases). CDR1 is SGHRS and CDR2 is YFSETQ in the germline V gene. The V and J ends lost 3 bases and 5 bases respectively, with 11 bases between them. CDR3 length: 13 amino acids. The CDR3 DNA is TGCGCCAGCAGCTGGGCCAGCGGCGAGACCCAGTACTTC. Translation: CASSWASGETQYF.

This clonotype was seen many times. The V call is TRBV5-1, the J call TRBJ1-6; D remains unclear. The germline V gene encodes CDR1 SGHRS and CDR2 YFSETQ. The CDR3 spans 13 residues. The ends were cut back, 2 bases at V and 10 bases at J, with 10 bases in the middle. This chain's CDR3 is CASSFLMGSPLHF. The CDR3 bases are TGCGCCAGCAGCTTCTTAATGGGGTCACCCCTCCACTTT. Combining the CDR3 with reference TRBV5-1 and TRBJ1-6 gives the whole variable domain KAGVTQTPRYLIKTRGQQVTLSCSPISGHRSVSWYQQTPGQGLQFLFEYFSETQRNKGNFPGRFSGRQFSNSRSEMNVSTLELGDSALYLCASSFLMGSPLHFGNGTRLTVT.

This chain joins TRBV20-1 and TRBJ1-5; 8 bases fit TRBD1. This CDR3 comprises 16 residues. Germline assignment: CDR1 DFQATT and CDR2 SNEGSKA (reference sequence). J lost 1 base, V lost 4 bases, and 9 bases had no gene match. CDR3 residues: CSATGTGPGSNQPQHF. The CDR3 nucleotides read TGCAGTGCTACCGGGACAGGACCTGGAAGCAATCAGCCCCAGCATTTT.

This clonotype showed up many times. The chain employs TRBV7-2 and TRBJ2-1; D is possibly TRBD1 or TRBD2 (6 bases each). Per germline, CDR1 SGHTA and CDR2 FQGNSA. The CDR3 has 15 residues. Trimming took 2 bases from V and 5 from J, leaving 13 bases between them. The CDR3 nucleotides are TGTGCCAGCAGCTTAAGGAGGGACACCAACAATGAGCAGTTCTTC. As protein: CASSLRRDTNNEQFF.